This T cell receptor beta chain is from a study of blood T cell repertoires in COVID-19. Study-wide context: From T cells, B-cell-depleted T cells, or PBMCs came the material, which was cDNA or gDNA.

V lost 2 bases to trimming and J lost 5 bases; unmatched junction nucleotides: 9. There are 16 residues in the CDR3. In germline, CDR1 is MNHEY, CDR2 SMNVEV (reference sequence). Per the study methods: Scientists estimated how many nucleated cells there were by amplifying reference gene primers. Produced via immunoSEQ multiplex PCR; TCRdb's table is partial and in-frame only. That table gives V, J and clone size, and the DNA gave D and trimming. The sample records about 58,000 clones, 75% to 90% being singletons. The TCR originated in an older woman with active COVID-19. J is TRBJ1-5 and V is TRBV27; TRBD1 agrees at 7 bases. Sequencing was performed on peripheral blood. The CDR3 here is CASSLLPGQLYQPQHF. Here the CDR3 DNA reads TGTGCCAGCAGTTTACTTCCGGGACAGCTGTATCAGCCCCAGCATTTT.